The clone carrying this T cell receptor (beta chain) was observed a handful of times. The antigen remains unidentified. The data originate from a study of beta chain features in type 1 diabetes. Overall study context: Patients did not differ from healthy donors in age, gender or cell yield. Examined across all samples were over 85 million sorted cells. Regarding the study as a whole: Equally in patients and controls, PCR might preferentially amplify shorter templates. Naive, central memory and regulatory TCRB repertoires appeared more similar among patients than healthy donors.

Investigators reverse transcribed all isolated RNA, so they sequenced expressed TCRB transcripts. TCRdb keeps only in-frame clones here, not all; method: immunoSEQ multiplex PCR. The sample records some 150,000 clones, approximately 10% being singletons. J gave up 6 bases and V 0 bases, and 6 bases lay outside the gene matches. The CDR3 has 15 amino acids. Germline V gene lookup returns CDR1 SGHDT and CDR2 YYEEEE. This TCR derives from a man between 18 and 29 years old in good health. The sample consisted of central memory CD4+ T cells from blood. This chain links TRBV5-6 with TRBJ2-1; 7 bases match TRBD1. The CDR3, as DNA: TGTGCCAGCAGCTTGGGACAGGGTGATGTCAATGAGCAGTTCTTC. The encoded protein is CASSLGQGDVNEQFF.